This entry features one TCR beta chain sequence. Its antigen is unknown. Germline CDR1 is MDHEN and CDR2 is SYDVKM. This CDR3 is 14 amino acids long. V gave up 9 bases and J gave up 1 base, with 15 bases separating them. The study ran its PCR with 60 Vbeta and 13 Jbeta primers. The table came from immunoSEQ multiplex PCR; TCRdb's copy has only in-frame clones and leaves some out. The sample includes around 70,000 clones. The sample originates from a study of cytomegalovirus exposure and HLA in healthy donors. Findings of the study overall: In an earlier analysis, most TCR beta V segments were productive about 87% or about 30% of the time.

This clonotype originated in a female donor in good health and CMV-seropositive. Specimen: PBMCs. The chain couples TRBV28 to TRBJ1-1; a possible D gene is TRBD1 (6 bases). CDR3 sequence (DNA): TGTGCCAGTCTAGAGCAGGGGCCGAACACTGAAGCTTTCTTT. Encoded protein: CASLEQGPNTEAFF. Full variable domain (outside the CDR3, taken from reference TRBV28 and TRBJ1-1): DVKVTQSSRYLVKRTGEKVFLECVQDMDHENMFWYRQDPGLGLRLIYFSYDVKMKEKGDIPEGYSVSREKKERFSLILESASTNQTSMYLCASLEQGPNTEAFFGQGTRLTVV.